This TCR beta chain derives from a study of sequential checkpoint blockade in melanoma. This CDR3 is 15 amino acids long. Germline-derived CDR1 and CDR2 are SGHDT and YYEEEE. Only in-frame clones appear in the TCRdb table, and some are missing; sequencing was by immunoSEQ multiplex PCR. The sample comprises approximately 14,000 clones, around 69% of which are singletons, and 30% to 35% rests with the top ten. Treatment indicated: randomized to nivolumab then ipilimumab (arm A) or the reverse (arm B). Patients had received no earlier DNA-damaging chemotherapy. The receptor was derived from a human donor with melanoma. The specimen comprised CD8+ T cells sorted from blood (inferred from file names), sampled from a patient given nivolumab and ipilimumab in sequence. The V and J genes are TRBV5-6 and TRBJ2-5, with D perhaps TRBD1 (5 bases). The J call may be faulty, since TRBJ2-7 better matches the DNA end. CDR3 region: CASSLGGGPLYEQYF. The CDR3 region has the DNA TGTGCCAGCAGCTTGGGGGGCGGACCACTCTACGAGCAGTACTTC.